This entry describes one TCR beta chain. What it recognizes is unknown. Autologous stem cell transplantation was followed by relapse in every patient, and brentuximab vedotin exposure varied. TCRdb keeps only in-frame clones here, not all; method: immunoSEQ multiplex PCR. Found here are 24,000 or so clones, more than 65% of them singletons; the top ten hold approximately 3.4%. The data belong to a study of PD-1 blockade in classical Hodgkin lymphoma. Overall study findings and caveats: Underlying causes for the observed repertoire differences were not defined, possibly disease activity or prior therapy. By cycle point C4D1, TCR diversity had risen significantly in CD4+ cells (but not CD8+ cells). Newly diagnosed patients reportedly trailed healthy donors in baseline TCR diversity. Complete responders matched newly diagnosed patients in baseline diversity.

The V end lost 2 bases, the J end lost 0 bases, and 7 bases lay between the germline ends. There are 15 residues in the CDR3. Germline assignment: CDR1 SGHVS and CDR2 FQNEAQ. Source: peripheral blood mononuclear cells (PBMCs), taken at baseline. This sequence joins TRBV7-8 and TRBJ2-2; possible D gene TRBD1, 6 bases. This sequence was found in a human donor with classical Hodgkin lymphoma. The CDR3 spells CASSLQGPNTGELFF. CDR3 coding DNA: TGTGCCAGCAGCTTACAGGGGCCGAACACCGGGGAGCTGTTTTTT. The complete variable domain, with remaining parts taken from reference TRBV7-8 and TRBJ2-2, reads GAGVSQSPRYKVAKRGQDVALRCDPISGHVSLFWYQQALGQGPEFLTYFQNEAQLDKSGLPSDRFFAERPEGSVSTLKIQRTQQEDSAVYLCASSLQGPNTGELFFGEGSRLTVL.